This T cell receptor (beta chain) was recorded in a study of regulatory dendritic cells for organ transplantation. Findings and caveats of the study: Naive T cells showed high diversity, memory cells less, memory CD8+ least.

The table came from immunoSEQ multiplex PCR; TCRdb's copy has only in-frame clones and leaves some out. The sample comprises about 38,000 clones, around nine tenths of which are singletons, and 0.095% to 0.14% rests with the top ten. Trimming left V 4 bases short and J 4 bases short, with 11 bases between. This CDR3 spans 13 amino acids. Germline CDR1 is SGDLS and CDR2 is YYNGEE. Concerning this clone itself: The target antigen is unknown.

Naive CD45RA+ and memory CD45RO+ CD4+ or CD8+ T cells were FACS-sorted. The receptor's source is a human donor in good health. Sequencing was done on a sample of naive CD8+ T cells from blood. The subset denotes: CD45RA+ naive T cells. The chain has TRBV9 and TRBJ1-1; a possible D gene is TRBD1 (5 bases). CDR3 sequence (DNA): TGTGCCAGCAGCATCGGGGGAGGCACTGAAGCTTTCTTT. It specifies CASSIGGGTEAFF.